These T cell receptor beta chains were read from a single sample in a study of PD-1 blockade in classical Hodgkin lymphoma. The method was immunoSEQ multiplex PCR; TCRdb's version includes in-frame clones alone and lacks a portion of them. Of about 21,000 clones listed, approximately 90% were seen once; the top ten hold roughly 6.1%. Source material: CD8+ T cells from blood. These receptor sequences come from a human donor with classical Hodgkin lymphoma. Each CDR3 is given with its conserved first and last residue. The D gene is left open where the match is weak. Clone size is stated in some rows and not others, as once, few, many or a class when expanded.

J	size	V	D	CDR3	DNA
TRBJ2-1	few	TRBV7-8	-	CASSLDQLSGYNEQFF	TGTGCCAGCAGCTTAGACCAGCTCTCGGGTTACAATGAGCAGTTCTTC
TRBJ1-1	-	TRBV4-3	-	CASSQDKGQSNTEAFF	TGCGCCAGCAGCCAAGATAAGGGACAATCGAACACTGAAGCTTTCTTT
TRBJ1-1	few	TRBV9	-	CASSVVPQGTEAFF	TGTGCCAGCAGCGTAGTCCCTCAAGGGACTGAAGCTTTCTTT
TRBJ1-1	-	TRBV7-2	-	CASSFGGTNTEAFF	TGTGCCAGCAGCTTTGGGGGGACGAACACTGAAGCTTTCTTT
TRBJ2-7	-	TRBV29-1	-	CSASDGYEQYF	TGCAGCGCTTCGGACGGTTACGAGCAGTACTTC
TRBJ1-3	-	TRBV13	-	CASSSTTGSRTDTIYF	TGTGCCAGCAGCTCCACCACAGGGAGTAGGACTGACACCATATATTTT
TRBJ1-1	once	TRBV4-3	-	CASSRSRGVGRAEAFF	TGCGCCAGCAGCCGATCCCGGGGGGTGGGTCGCGCTGAAGCTTTCTTT
TRBJ2-5	-	TRBV25-1	-	CASSDRGRETQYF	TGTGCCAGCAGTGACAGGGGAAGAGAGACCCAGTACTTC
TRBJ1-2	-	TRBV6-6	TRBD1	CASSSRDRNNGGYTF	TGTGCCAGCAGTTCCCGGGACAGGAATAATGGTGGCTACACCTTC
TRBJ2-7	-	TRBV5-1	-	CASSLGQEADYEQYF	TGCGCCAGCAGCTTGGGACAGGAGGCGGACTACGAGCAGTACTTC
TRBJ1-5	-	TRBV25-1	-	CASTSGSSNQPQHF	TGTGCCAGCACGTCAGGGTCGAGCAATCAGCCCCAGCATTTT
TRBJ1-5	-	TRBV7-8	-	CASSLRSVNQPQHF	TGTGCCAGCAGCTTACGCAGTGTCAATCAGCCCCAGCATTTT
TRBJ2-7	-	TRBV6-5	TRBD1	CASWGPGQTYEQYF	TGTGCCAGCTGGGGACCGGGACAGACCTACGAGCAGTACTTC
TRBJ2-6	once	TRBV5-1	TRBD1	CASSLLPGGGGANVLTF	TGCGCCAGCAGCTTGTTACCAGGGGGCGGTGGGGCCAACGTCCTGACTTTC
TRBJ2-7	-	TRBV2	TRBD1	CALGAQGALGWSYEQYF	TGTGCCCTGGGGGCACAGGGGGCCCTCGGGTGGTCCTACGAGCAGTACTTC
TRBJ1-4	-	TRBV2	-	CASSELGQFGEKLFF	TGTGCCAGCAGTGAATTAGGGCAGTTCGGTGAAAAACTGTTTTTT
TRBJ1-1	-	TRBV7-9	TRBD1	CASSLVGQGLPEAFF	TGTGCCAGCAGCTTAGTAGGACAGGGACTCCCTGAAGCTTTCTTT
TRBJ1-1	-	TRBV19	-	CASSTTGFTEAFF	TGTGCCAGTAGTACTACAGGGTTCACTGAAGCTTTCTTT
TRBJ1-1	once	TRBV10-3	-	CAIKARQKNTEAFF	TGTGCCATCAAGGCCCGACAAAAGAACACTGAAGCTTTCTTT
TRBJ1-1	-	TRBV4-3	-	CASSQTLPGTEAFF	TGCGCCAGCAGCCAAACTCTACCGGGGACTGAAGCTTTCTTT
TRBJ2-1	few	TRBV7-7	TRBD2	CASSLGTSGNEQFF	TGTGCCAGCAGCCTAGGGACTAGCGGCAATGAGCAGTTCTTC
TRBJ2-7	-	TRBV10-2	TRBD2	CASSMGGGGYEQYF	TGCGCCAGCTCCATGGGCGGCGGGGGGTACGAGCAGTACTTC
TRBJ2-1	once	TRBV28	TRBD2	CASSFWRREGNEQFF	TGTGCCAGCAGTTTCTGGCGGCGGGAGGGGAATGAGCAGTTCTTC
TRBJ2-7	-	TRBV2	-	CASSELGIPYEQYF	TGTGCCAGCAGTGAATTAGGGATTCCCTACGAGCAGTACTTC
TRBJ1-1	-	TRBV7-2	-	CASSVVTGNTEAFF	TGTGCCAGCAGCGTCGTGACAGGGAACACTGAAGCTTTCTTT
TRBJ1-5	-	TRBV19	-	CASSLLGYSNQPQHF	TGTGCCAGTAGTTTATTGGGGTATAGCAATCAGCCCCAGCATTTT
TRBJ2-2	few	TRBV4-1	-	CASSPYRFRELFF	TGCGCCAGCAGCCCCTACAGGTTTAGGGAGCTGTTTTTT
TRBJ2-2	-	TRBV15	-	CATSRGGVHTGELFF	TGTGCCACCAGCAGAGGTGGAGTACACACCGGGGAGCTGTTTTTT
TRBJ2-3	-	TRBV5-4	TRBD2	CASSLSGGPDTQYF	TGTGCCAGCAGCCTTAGCGGGGGTCCAGATACGCAGTATTTT
TRBJ2-1	once	TRBV2	TRBD2	CASSEAPLAGGLGSYNEQFF	TGTGCCAGCAGTGAAGCCCCCCTAGCGGGGGGGCTGGGGTCCTACAATGAGCAGTTCTTC
TRBJ2-7	-	TRBV4-1	-	CASSQERGYEQYF	TGCGCCAGCAGCCAAGAGCGGGGTTACGAGCAGTACTTC
TRBJ2-2	once	TRBV25-1	-	CASSAEGDSGELFF	TGTGCCAGCAGTGCCGAGGGAGACTCCGGGGAGCTGTTTTTT
TRBJ2-6	-	TRBV15	-	CATSSVRSSGANVLTF	TGTGCCACCAGCAGCGTACGTAGTTCTGGGGCCAACGTCCTGACTTTC
TRBJ2-1	-	TRBV5-4	TRBD2	CASSFSGIYNEQFF	TGTGCCAGCAGCTTTAGCGGGATATACAATGAGCAGTTCTTC
TRBJ2-1	-	TRBV4-3	-	CASSQGGGSYNEQFF	TGCGCCAGCAGCCAGGGCGGGGGCTCATACAATGAGCAGTTCTTC
TRBJ1-6	-	TRBV7-6	-	CASSHPRVGEGMRYSPLHF	TGTGCCAGCAGCCACCCGCGAGTGGGTGAAGGGATGAGATATTCACCCCTCCACTTT
TRBJ1-5	-	TRBV5-1	TRBD1	CASSFGTGQPQHF	TGTGCCAGCAGCTTCGGGACAGGACAGCCCCAGCATTTT